This is a list of T cell receptor beta chains from one sample in a study of blood T cells in healthy people across ages. From the 5' RACE reads, TCRdb called clonotypes with MiXCR, one entry per CDR3 protein. The sample shows 1 million or so distinct CDR3 sequences, around 43% of them seen only once. Sequenced input: blood. The receptors were sampled from a woman aged 60-75 years in good health. Both conserved end residues are part of each CDR3. Fields, in order: D gene, J gene, clone size, V gene, CDR3 DNA, CDR3 protein. A D gene is named only where the DNA matches it firmly. Size is omitted from some rows. Given values are once, few, many or a class for expanded clones.

D gene: TRBD1; J gene: TRBJ2-7; clone size: once; V gene: TRBV27; CDR3 DNA: TGTGCCAGCAGTTTATCTAGGACAGGGGGCGCGTACGAGCAGTACTTC; CDR3 protein: CASSLSRTGGAYEQYF
D gene: .; J gene: TRBJ2-1; clone size: once; V gene: TRBV14; CDR3 DNA: TGTGCCAGCAGCCAAGGGCGCGGACTCGGTAGGGATGAGCAGTTCTTC; CDR3 protein: CASSQGRGLGRDEQFF
D gene: TRBD2; J gene: TRBJ2-7; clone size: .; V gene: TRBV6-5; CDR3 DNA: TGTGCCAGCAGCTCGGGACTAGCGGGACCCAGTGAGCAGTACTTC; CDR3 protein: CASSSGLAGPSEQYF
D gene: .; J gene: TRBJ1-5; clone size: few; V gene: TRBV10-1; CDR3 DNA: TGCGCCAGCAGTCCTACAGGGCACAATCAGCCCCAGCATTTT; CDR3 protein: CASSPTGHNQPQHF
D gene: TRBD2; J gene: TRBJ2-3; clone size: few; V gene: TRBV9; CDR3 DNA: TGTGCCAGCGCTACTAGCGGCACAGATACGCAGTATTTT; CDR3 protein: CASATSGTDTQYF
D gene: TRBD1; J gene: TRBJ2-5; clone size: .; V gene: TRBV20-1; CDR3 DNA: TGCAGTGCTAGAGATTCCCGGACAGGGGTAGAGACCCAGTACTTC; CDR3 protein: CSARDSRTGVETQYF
D gene: TRBD2; J gene: TRBJ2-7; clone size: many; V gene: TRBV13; CDR3 DNA: TGTGCCAGCAGCTCAGGACTAGCGGGAGTCGGCGAGCAGTACTTC; CDR3 protein: CASSSGLAGVGEQYF
D gene: .; J gene: TRBJ2-2; clone size: .; V gene: TRBV11-2; CDR3 DNA: TGTGCCAGCAGCCAATTAACAGGGAACACCGGGGAGCTGTTTTTT; CDR3 protein: CASSQLTGNTGELFF
D gene: .; J gene: TRBJ1-2; clone size: .; V gene: TRBV7-2; CDR3 DNA: TGTGCCAGCAGCGTACGGCCCCGGAGTGGCTACACCTTC; CDR3 protein: CASSVRPRSGYTF
D gene: TRBD1; J gene: TRBJ2-7; clone size: .; V gene: TRBV6-6; CDR3 DNA: TGTGCCAGCACCAGACCCCGGGACAGCCCATACGAGCAGTACTTC; CDR3 protein: CASTRPRDSPYEQYF
D gene: .; J gene: TRBJ2-3; clone size: .; V gene: TRBV20-1; CDR3 DNA: TGCAGTGCTAGCGATGGAGGGAACGGACCGCTGGGAGATACGCAGTATTTT; CDR3 protein: CSASDGGNGPLGDTQYF
D gene: .; J gene: TRBJ2-1; clone size: few; V gene: TRBV7-3; CDR3 DNA: TGTGCCAGCAGCTTAAGTAGGCAGGGGTCTGAGCAGTTCTTC; CDR3 protein: CASSLSRQGSEQFF
D gene: .; J gene: TRBJ2-6; clone size: .; V gene: TRBV27; CDR3 DNA: TGTGCCAGCAGTTTATATTCGGCACCCCAGGGCACTTCTGGGGCCAACGTCCCGACTTTC; CDR3 protein: CASSLYSAPQGTSGANVPTF
D gene: TRBD2; J gene: TRBJ2-3; clone size: .; V gene: TRBV11-2; CDR3 DNA: TGTGCCAGCAGGAGACCGGGACTAGCGACAGATACGCAGTATTTT; CDR3 protein: CASRRPGLATDTQYF
D gene: .; J gene: TRBJ1-6; clone size: few; V gene: TRBV12-3/TRBV12-4; CDR3 DNA: TGTGCCAGCAGTTTGTCCTGGACAGATAAAAATTCACCCCTCCACTTT; CDR3 protein: CASSLSWTDKNSPLHF
D gene: .; J gene: TRBJ2-1; clone size: .; V gene: TRBV6-5; CDR3 DNA: TGTGCCAGCAATCCCGGACTTACAGTGAATGAGCAGTTCTTC; CDR3 protein: CASNPGLTVNEQFF
D gene: .; J gene: TRBJ2-6; clone size: .; V gene: TRBV12-3/TRBV12-4; CDR3 DNA: TGTGCCAGCAAAGGCAACGTCCTGACTTTC; CDR3 protein: CASKGNVLTF
D gene: .; J gene: TRBJ2-1; clone size: .; V gene: TRBV20-1; CDR3 DNA: TGCAGTGCTCAGTTATCTAAGGGTTTCTACAATGAGCAGTTCTTC; CDR3 protein: CSAQLSKGFYNEQFF
D gene: TRBD1; J gene: TRBJ2-1; clone size: .; V gene: TRBV11-2; CDR3 DNA: TGTGCCAGCAGCTCACTCAAGGGACAGGACAATGAGCAGTTCTTC; CDR3 protein: CASSSLKGQDNEQFF
D gene: TRBD1; J gene: TRBJ2-5; clone size: .; V gene: TRBV11-2; CDR3 DNA: TGTGCCAGCAGCCGGAACAGGGGGAGGCTAGAGACCCAGTACTTC; CDR3 protein: CASSRNRGRLETQYF
D gene: TRBD1; J gene: TRBJ2-4; clone size: .; V gene: TRBV14; CDR3 DNA: TGTGCCAGCCAGAATCACAGGGGCCAGCAGTACTTC; CDR3 protein: CASQNHRGQQYF
D gene: .; J gene: TRBJ2-1; clone size: few; V gene: TRBV29-1; CDR3 DNA: TGCAGCCGAAGCGGAGCCGACAATGAGCAGTTCTTC; CDR3 protein: CSRSGADNEQFF
D gene: .; J gene: TRBJ1-2; clone size: .; V gene: TRBV7-3; CDR3 DNA: TGTGCCAGCAGCGCAAGGGGCCACAACTATGGCTACACCTTC; CDR3 protein: CASSARGHNYGYTF
D gene: .; J gene: TRBJ2-1; clone size: .; V gene: TRBV27; CDR3 DNA: TGTGCCAGCAGCCCGGGGGAGTGGGGGGACAATGAGCAGTTCTTC; CDR3 protein: CASSPGEWGDNEQFF
D gene: TRBD1; J gene: TRBJ2-7; clone size: few; V gene: TRBV27; CDR3 DNA: TGTGCCAGCAGTTCAGACAGGGGTGGGCAGTACTTC; CDR3 protein: CASSSDRGGQYF
D gene: .; J gene: TRBJ2-7; clone size: .; V gene: TRBV27; CDR3 DNA: TGTGCCAGCAGTCCCGACAAGGGAGGCTCCTACGAGCAGTACTTC; CDR3 protein: CASSPDKGGSYEQYF
D gene: TRBD2; J gene: TRBJ2-1; clone size: few; V gene: TRBV11-2; CDR3 DNA: TGTGCCAGCAGCAAACGGGCGGTGGTAGCGGGAGGCATGAGCTCCTACAATGAGCAGTTCTTC; CDR3 protein: CASSKRAVVAGGMSSYNEQFF
D gene: .; J gene: TRBJ2-5; clone size: few; V gene: TRBV5-1; CDR3 DNA: TGCGCCAGCAGCTTGCGCGTCGGGGATACGGAGACCCAGTACTTC; CDR3 protein: CASSLRVGDTETQYF
D gene: .; J gene: TRBJ2-1; clone size: few; V gene: TRBV29-1; CDR3 DNA: TGCAGCGTACTACTAGACCTCTCCTACAATGAGCAGTTCTTC; CDR3 protein: CSVLLDLSYNEQFF
D gene: TRBD2; J gene: TRBJ2-7; clone size: .; V gene: TRBV6-2/TRBV6-3; CDR3 DNA: TGTGCCAGCAGGGAATTAGCGGGATTCTATTACGAGCAGTACTTC; CDR3 protein: CASRELAGFYYEQYF
D gene: TRBD2; J gene: TRBJ2-5; clone size: few; V gene: TRBV6-1; CDR3 DNA: TGTGCCAGCAGTGAACTAGCGGGAGTTTCAGAGACCCAGTACTTC; CDR3 protein: CASSELAGVSETQYF
D gene: TRBD2; J gene: TRBJ2-1; clone size: .; V gene: TRBV5-1; CDR3 DNA: TGCGCCAGCAGCCCCTCCTCCGGGACTAGCTACAATGAGCAGTTCTTC; CDR3 protein: CASSPSSGTSYNEQFF
D gene: TRBD2; J gene: TRBJ2-7; clone size: many; V gene: TRBV5-6; CDR3 DNA: TGTGCCAGCAGCCCAGTGGACATTAGCGGGAGCAACTACGAGCAGTACTTC; CDR3 protein: CASSPVDISGSNYEQYF
D gene: .; J gene: TRBJ1-2; clone size: .; V gene: TRBV9; CDR3 DNA: TGTGCCAGCAGCCAAGGGATCGGGGATGGCTACACCTTC; CDR3 protein: CASSQGIGDGYTF
D gene: TRBD2; J gene: TRBJ2-7; clone size: .; V gene: TRBV20-1; CDR3 DNA: TGCAGTGCTAGAGGTCAAGGTAGCGGGAGCTCCTACGAGCAGTACTTC; CDR3 protein: CSARGQGSGSSYEQYF
D gene: .; J gene: TRBJ2-1; clone size: few; V gene: TRBV5-6; CDR3 DNA: TGTGCCAGCAGCTTGCTCAGGGGCGGCGGGAGCTCCTACAATGAGCAGTTCTTC; CDR3 protein: CASSLLRGGGSSYNEQFF
D gene: .; J gene: TRBJ1-4; clone size: few; V gene: TRBV20-1; CDR3 DNA: TGCAGTGCTAGAGGTCCCCGGGATGAAAAACTGTTTTTT; CDR3 protein: CSARGPRDEKLFF